This TCR beta chain comes out of a study of T cell changes during pregnancy in multiple sclerosis (dated by TCRdb to about 2019). Study-level background: The study examined how the T cell repertoire changed over the course of pregnancy in women with multiple sclerosis.

Receptor amplification or capture employed the immunoSEQ multiplex PCR assay. In TCRdb, the immuneACCESS table is reduced to in-frame sequences with V and J assigned. These tables do not hold every clone; where another copy was compared, an unresolved V gene accounts for under half, and the others remain unexplained. The sample table lists tens of thousands of clones, around 92% of them with a count of one. The ten most abundant clones make up just over 3% of the sample. Of note for this clone: Its specific antigen is unknown. No base qualities exist here, and no much larger clone lies one base off it.

CDR1 MRHNA and CDR2 SNTAGT are derived from the germline V gene. Relative to germline, V is 4 bases shorter and J is 3 bases shorter, with 6 bases between their ends. Including the terminal cysteine and phenylalanine, the CDR3 comprises 13 residues. Only the CDR3 region is kept as DNA, spanning 39 bases read in frame from base 1. The chain is assembled from TRBV6-4 and TRBJ2-2; TRBD1 is perhaps the D gene, given 5 matching bases. The source is a female donor in good health, enrolled as a control in a pregnancy study. The specimen was CD8+ T cells from peripheral blood mononuclear cells, collected in the third trimester of pregnancy. The CDR3 region reads CASSAGYTGELFF. The DNA reads TGTGCCAGCAGTGCAGGGTACACCGGGGAGCTGTTTTTT.